A selection of T cell receptor beta chains follows, all from one sample in a study of shared clonotypes between healthy human individuals. Profiled with immunoSEQ multiplex PCR; TCRdb holds only in-frame clones, not every one. The sample comprises fewer than 2.5 million clones, more than 85% of which are singletons, and 0.35% to 0.45% rests with the top ten. The sample was naive CD4+ T cells from PBMCs. The receptors were sampled from a young man in good health. Some clones in this sample may be carry-over from other donors' samples. Both conserved end residues are part of each CDR3. Each record gives: V gene, clone size, J gene, D gene, CDR3 DNA, CDR3 protein. The D gene is left open where the match is weak. Size values are once, few and many counts, or a class for expanded clones, and some rows have none.

>TRBV11-3|-|TRBJ2-2|-
TGTGCCAGCAGCTTAGGCAGGTTCGGGGAGCTGTTTTTT
CASSLGRFGELFF
>TRBV6-1|-|TRBJ1-2|TRBD1
TGTGCCAGCAGGGACAGGGGCGGCTACACCTTC
CASRDRGGYTF
>TRBV15|-|TRBJ2-5|-
TGTGCCACCAGCCGGACTAAAGAGACCCAGTACTTC
CATSRTKETQYF
>TRBV25-1|-|TRBJ2-7|TRBD2
TGTGCCAGCAGTCGCCCGGGAGGCTACTACGAGCAGTACTTC
CASSRPGGYYEQYF
>TRBV28|once|TRBJ1-3|-
TGTGCCAGCAGTATACCGACGCCTTCTGGAAACACCATATATTTT
CASSIPTPSGNTIYF
>TRBV7-9|few|TRBJ1-1|-
TGTGCCAGCAGCCAACAGGGAGGCACTGAAGCTTTCTTT
CASSQQGGTEAFF
>TRBV4-2|-|TRBJ1-5|TRBD1
TGTGCCAGCAGCCAGAGCCGGGACAGGGCTATCAATCAGCCCCAGCATTTT
CASSQSRDRAINQPQHF
>TRBV14|once|TRBJ2-1|TRBD2
TGTGCCAGCAGCCTTACTAGCGGGAGCCCCTCCTACAATGAGCAGTTCTTC
CASSLTSGSPSYNEQFF
>TRBV5-1|-|TRBJ2-1|-
TGCGCCAGCAGCTTGGATGCGCGGCAGATGATCGGCAATGAGCAGTTCTTC
CASSLDARQMIGNEQFF
>TRBV18|-|TRBJ1-6|-
TGTGCCAGCTCACCAGCCGGGAGCGTCGATAATTCACCCCTCCACTTT
CASSPAGSVDNSPLHF
>TRBV29-1|few|TRBJ1-1|-
TGCAGCGTCCTCCGGTTTATAGGGGAAGCTTTCTTT
CSVLRFIGEAFF
>TRBV7-2|once|TRBJ1-1|-
TGTGCCAGCAGCCCTGACATAAACACTGAAGCTTTCTTT
CASSPDINTEAFF
>TRBV7-3|-|TRBJ1-1|-
TGTGCCAGCAGCCCACCGGGGAAGGGAGATACTGAAGCTTTCTTT
CASSPPGKGDTEAFF
>TRBV5-1|-|TRBJ1-1|-
TGCGCCAGCGGTAATGGGAACTCGAACACTGAAGCTTTCTTT
CASGNGNSNTEAFF
>TRBV7-3|-|TRBJ2-1|-
TGTGCCAGCAGCTTAAGGGTTTTGGGTGAGCAGTTCTTC
CASSLRVLGEQFF
>TRBV29-1|-|TRBJ2-3|TRBD2
TGCAGCGTTGGCGGTGAGGAGCGGGGAAGAGCCGGCCCAGATACGCAGTATTTT
CSVGGEERGRAGPDTQYF
>TRBV5-1|-|TRBJ2-7|-
TGCGCCAGCAGCTTGGTCGGCGGGACCTCCTACGAGCAGTACTTC
CASSLVGGTSYEQYF
>TRBV28|-|TRBJ1-5|TRBD1
TGTGCCAGCAGTTTACACAGGGGGTATCAGCCCCAGCATTTT
CASSLHRGYQPQHF
>TRBV18|-|TRBJ2-5|-
TGTGCCAGCTCACCACGTAAGGCAGGGATAGAGACCCAGTACTTC
CASSPRKAGIETQYF
>TRBV18|-|TRBJ2-1|TRBD2
TGTGCCAGCTCACCGCCCCTAGCGGGAGGTAATGAGCAGTTCTTC
CASSPPLAGGNEQFF
>TRBV30|-|TRBJ1-4|-
TGTGCCTGGTCCCACCTATATGTTTTAGAAGAAAAACTGTTTTTT
CAWSHLYVLEEKLFF
>TRBV5-1|-|TRBJ2-1|TRBD2
TGCGCCAGCAGCCCCGGGACTAGCGGGAAGAATGAGCAGTTCTTC
CASSPGTSGKNEQFF
>TRBV5-8|-|TRBJ2-7|TRBD2
TGTGCCAGCAGCGCTGGACTAGCCTCGGGCCGCGAGCAGTACTTC
CASSAGLASGREQYF
>TRBV7-6|-|TRBJ2-1|TRBD2
TGTGCCAGCAGCTTAGCTCTAGCGGGAGTTAATGAGCAGTTCTTC
CASSLALAGVNEQFF
>TRBV2|-|TRBJ2-1|TRBD2
TGTGCCAGCAGTCTCCTAGCGGGAATGAATGAGCAGTTCTTC
CASSLLAGMNEQFF
>TRBV11-2|-|TRBJ2-1|TRBD2
TGTGCCAGCAGCACATTAGCGGGTCAAAGCTACAATGAGCAGTTCTTC
CASSTLAGQSYNEQFF
>TRBV5-8|-|TRBJ1-3|-
TGTGCCACCCCAAGCCACCGCCGCATCTCTGGAAACACCATATATTTT
CATPSHRRISGNTIYF
>TRBV4-1|-|TRBJ2-3|TRBD2
TGCGCCAGCAGCCGGAGCGGGAGGGAAGGAAGAGATACGCAGTATTTT
CASSRSGREGRDTQYF
>TRBV29-1|once|TRBJ2-7|TRBD2
TGCAGCGTTGAAGATCTTGGAGGCGGGGGGCGTTACGAGCAGTACTTC
CSVEDLGGGGRYEQYF
>TRBV2|once|TRBJ1-6|-
TGTGCCAGTGAGGGGGAAGCACCCCTCCACTTT
CASEGEAPLHF
>TRBV5-4|-|TRBJ2-7|-
TGTGCCAGCAGCTTACGCGGCGAAACCTACGAGCAGTACTTC
CASSLRGETYEQYF
>TRBV28|-|TRBJ2-3|-
TGTGCCAGCAGTTTAATCGGTGTTTTGTATACGCAGTATTTT
CASSLIGVLYTQYF
>TRBV4-1|-|TRBJ2-1|TRBD2
TGCGCCAGCAGCCAAGCCCCCCTAGCGGGAGGGCCAGGTGAGCAGTTCTTC
CASSQAPLAGGPGEQFF
>TRBV11-2|-|TRBJ2-7|-
TGTGCCAGCAGCTTATTAGGGTACGAGCAGTACTTC
CASSLLGYEQYF
>TRBV28|-|TRBJ2-7|TRBD1
TGTGCCAGCAGGTCCGGGACAGGGGGCTTCCCCCCCTACGAGCAGTACTTC
CASRSGTGGFPPYEQYF
>TRBV7-8|-|TRBJ2-7|TRBD1
TGTGCCAGCAGCTTAGGCTCGTACAGGGGAAGCTCCTACGAGCAGTACTTC
CASSLGSYRGSSYEQYF
>TRBV4-1|-|TRBJ2-1|TRBD2
TGCGCCAGCAGCCAGGCGGGGGGGATTACCTCGGATCCTAAGGACAATGAGCAGTTCTTC
CASSQAGGITSDPKDNEQFF
>TRBV6-4|-|TRBJ2-1|-
TGTGCCAGCAGTGACCCCGGCAATGAGCAGTTCTTC
CASSDPGNEQFF
>TRBV9|-|TRBJ2-2|TRBD1
TGTGCCAGCAGCCGGGACAGGGCTGGCGGGGAGCTGTTTTTT
CASSRDRAGGELFF
>TRBV7-9|-|TRBJ2-7|-
TGTGCCAGCAGCCGGAGTGGGGCCTACGAGCAGTACTTC
CASSRSGAYEQYF
>TRBV21-1|-|TRBJ1-4|-
TGTGCCAGCAGCCCTCACAGGGTTGTTGTGAAACTGTTTTTT
CASSPHRVVVKLFF
>TRBV5-1|once|TRBJ2-1|-
TGCGCCAGCAGCCCGGGGGAGGAAAGGGCTTACAATGAGCAGTTCTTC
CASSPGEERAYNEQFF
>TRBV28|-|TRBJ2-5|-
TGTGCCAGCAATTTGGAGGAGACCCAGTACTTC
CASNLEETQYF
>TRBV10-1|few|TRBJ1-5|TRBD1
TGCGCCAGCAGTGCGGACAGGCACAATCAGCCCCAGCATTTT
CASSADRHNQPQHF
>TRBV5-1|once|TRBJ2-3|TRBD2
TGCGCCAGCAGCCCGGGGGCTAGCGGGAGCACAGATACGCAGTATTTT
CASSPGASGSTDTQYF
>TRBV19|-|TRBJ1-2|TRBD1
TGTGCCAGTAGTCAGCCCGGGACAGGGATAGGCTACACCTTC
CASSQPGTGIGYTF
>TRBV5-1|-|TRBJ2-7|-
TGCGCCAGCAGCTCCCCATCGAAGGGTCCCTCCTACGAGCAGTACTTC
CASSSPSKGPSYEQYF
>TRBV4-3|-|TRBJ2-7|TRBD2
TGCGCCAGCAGCCAAGACCGCGGGACTAGAACGGCGGTGCAGTACTTC
CASSQDRGTRTAVQYF
>TRBV25-1|-|TRBJ1-2|-
TGTGCCAGCAGTGCCTCCCCCCCAGGGGTTTACACCTTC
CASSASPPGVYTF
>TRBV10-3|-|TRBJ2-5|TRBD1
TGTGCCATCAGAAAGGACAGGGACGAAGAGACCCAGTACTTC
CAIRKDRDEETQYF
>TRBV5-1|-|TRBJ2-2|-
TGCGCCAGCAGCTTAGAGTCCAACACCGGGGAGCTGTTTTTT
CASSLESNTGELFF
>TRBV9|-|TRBJ2-1|TRBD1
TGTGCCAGCAGCGTAGCTGGGACAGGGTTTGATGAGCAGTTCTTC
CASSVAGTGFDEQFF
>TRBV9|-|TRBJ1-5|-
TGTGCCAGCAGCGCAGGATCTACTAATCAGCCCCAGCATTTT
CASSAGSTNQPQHF
>TRBV7-6|-|TRBJ2-2|TRBD2
TGTGCCAGCAGCTTAGAAGCGGGAGCGTCGACCGGGGAGCTGTTTTTT
CASSLEAGASTGELFF
>TRBV10-1|-|TRBJ1-3|TRBD1
TGCGCCAGCAGTGCTGGACAGGGCTCTGGAAACACCATATATTTT
CASSAGQGSGNTIYF
>TRBV5-1|-|TRBJ2-7|-
TGCGCCAGCAGCTTCGTTCCGGGAACCTACGAGCAGTACTTC
CASSFVPGTYEQYF
>TRBV6-6|-|TRBJ2-1|-
TGTGCCAGCAGTTACGGGGACACGTCCTACAATGAGCAGTTCTTC
CASSYGDTSYNEQFF
>TRBV6-5|-|TRBJ2-5|-
TGTGCCAGCAGTAATGGGGGGCGACAGTACTTC
CASSNGGRQYF